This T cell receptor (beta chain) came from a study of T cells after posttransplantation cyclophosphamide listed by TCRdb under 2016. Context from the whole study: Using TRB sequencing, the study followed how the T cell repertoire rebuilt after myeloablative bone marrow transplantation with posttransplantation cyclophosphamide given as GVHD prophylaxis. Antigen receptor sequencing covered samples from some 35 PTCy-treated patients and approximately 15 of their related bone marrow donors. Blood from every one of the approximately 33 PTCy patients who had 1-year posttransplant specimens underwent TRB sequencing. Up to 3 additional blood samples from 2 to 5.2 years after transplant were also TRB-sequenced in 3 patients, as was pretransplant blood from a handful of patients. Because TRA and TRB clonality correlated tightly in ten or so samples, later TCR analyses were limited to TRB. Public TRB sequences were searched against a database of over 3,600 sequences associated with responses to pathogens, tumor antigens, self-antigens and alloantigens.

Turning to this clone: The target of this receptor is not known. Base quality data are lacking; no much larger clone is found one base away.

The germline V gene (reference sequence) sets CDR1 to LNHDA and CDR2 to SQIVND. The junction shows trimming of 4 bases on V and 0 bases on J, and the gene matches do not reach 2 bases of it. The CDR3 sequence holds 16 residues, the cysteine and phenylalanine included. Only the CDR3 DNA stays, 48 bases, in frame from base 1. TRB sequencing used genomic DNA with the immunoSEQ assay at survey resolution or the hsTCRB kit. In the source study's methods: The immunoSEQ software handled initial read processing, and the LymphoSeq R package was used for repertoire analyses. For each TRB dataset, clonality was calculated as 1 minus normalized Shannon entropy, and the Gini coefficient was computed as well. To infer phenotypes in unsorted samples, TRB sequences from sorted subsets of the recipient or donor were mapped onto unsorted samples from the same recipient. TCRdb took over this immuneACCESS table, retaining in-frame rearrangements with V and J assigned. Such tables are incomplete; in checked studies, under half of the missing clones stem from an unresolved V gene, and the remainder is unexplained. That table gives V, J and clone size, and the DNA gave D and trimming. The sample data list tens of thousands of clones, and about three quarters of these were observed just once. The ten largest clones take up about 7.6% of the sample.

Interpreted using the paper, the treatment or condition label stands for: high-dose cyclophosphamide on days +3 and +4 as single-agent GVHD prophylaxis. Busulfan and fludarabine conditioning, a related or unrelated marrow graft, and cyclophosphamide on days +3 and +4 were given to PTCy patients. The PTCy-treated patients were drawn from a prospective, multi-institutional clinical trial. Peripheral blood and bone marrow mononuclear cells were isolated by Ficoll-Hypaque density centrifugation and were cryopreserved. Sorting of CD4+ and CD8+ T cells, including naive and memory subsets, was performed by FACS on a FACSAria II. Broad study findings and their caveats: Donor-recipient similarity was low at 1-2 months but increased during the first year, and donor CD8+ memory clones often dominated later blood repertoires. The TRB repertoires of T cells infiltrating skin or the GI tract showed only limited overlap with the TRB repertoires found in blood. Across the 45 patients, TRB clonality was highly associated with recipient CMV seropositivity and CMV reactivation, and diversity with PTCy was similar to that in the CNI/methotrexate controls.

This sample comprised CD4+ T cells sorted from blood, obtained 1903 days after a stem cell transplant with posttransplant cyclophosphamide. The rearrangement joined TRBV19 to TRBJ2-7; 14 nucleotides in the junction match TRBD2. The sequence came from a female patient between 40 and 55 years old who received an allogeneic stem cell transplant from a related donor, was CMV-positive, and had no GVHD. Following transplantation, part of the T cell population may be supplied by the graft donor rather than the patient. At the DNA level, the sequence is TGTGCCAGTAGTAGGGGACTAGCGGGGGACTCCTACGAGCAGTACTTC. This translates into CASSRGLAGDSYEQYF. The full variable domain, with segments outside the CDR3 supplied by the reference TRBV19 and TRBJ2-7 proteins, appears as DGGITQSPKYLFRKEGQNVTLSCEQNLNHDAMYWYRQDPGQGLRLIYYSQIVNDFQKGDIAEGYSVSREKKESFPLTVTSAQKNPTAFYLCASSRGLAGDSYEQYFGPGTRLTVT.